This T cell receptor (beta chain) was identified in a study of molecular identifiers for immune sequencing clone quantification. Germline V gene data show CDR1 as MNHEY and CDR2 as SMNVEV (reference sequence). The CDR3 runs to 15 residues. The CD8+CD4-CCR7+CD45RA+ phenotype defined the sorted naive CD8 T cells. TCRdb re-called the PCR reads with MiXCR, one entry per CDR3 protein. In the table there are roughly 40,000 distinct CDR3 sequences, around 18% of which are singletons. Overall study findings and caveats: Jurkat TCR RNA that was spiked in from one cell was reportedly detectable among one million naive cells. Identical TCR molecules sharing a barcode could underestimate highly expanded clone sizes. Under 1% of molecules in naive cells, but over 98% of effector molecules, belonged to clones above 20 RNA copies.

Note on this clonotype: What it binds is unknown. One end of the junction fails to match germline, which may point to a read error.

The source is a human donor in good health. Some libraries in this study had Jurkat cell RNA spiked in. Source material: naive CD8+ T cells from blood, with Jurkat cell RNA spiked in. Described subset: FACS-sorted CD8+CD4-CCR7+CD45RA+ naive T cells. V and J are TRBV27 and TRBJ2-7, with D unresolved. As DNA, the CDR3 is TGTACCAGCAGTTTATTGCAGGTCCCATCCTACGAGCAGTACTTC. It is translated as CTSSLLQVPSYEQYF.